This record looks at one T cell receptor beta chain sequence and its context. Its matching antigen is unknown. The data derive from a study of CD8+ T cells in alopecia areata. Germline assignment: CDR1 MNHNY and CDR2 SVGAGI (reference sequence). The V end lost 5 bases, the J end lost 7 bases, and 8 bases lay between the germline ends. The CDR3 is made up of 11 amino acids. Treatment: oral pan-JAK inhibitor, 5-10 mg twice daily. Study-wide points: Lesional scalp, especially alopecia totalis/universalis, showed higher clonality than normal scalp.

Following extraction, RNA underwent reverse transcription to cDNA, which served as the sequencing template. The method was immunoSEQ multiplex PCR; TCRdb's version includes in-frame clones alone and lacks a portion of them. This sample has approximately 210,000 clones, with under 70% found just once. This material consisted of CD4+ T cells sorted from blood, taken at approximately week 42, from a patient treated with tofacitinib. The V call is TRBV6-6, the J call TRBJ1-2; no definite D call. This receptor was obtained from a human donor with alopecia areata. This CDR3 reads CASSPPGGYTF. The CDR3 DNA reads TGTGCCAGCAGTCCCCCGGGTGGCTACACCTTC.